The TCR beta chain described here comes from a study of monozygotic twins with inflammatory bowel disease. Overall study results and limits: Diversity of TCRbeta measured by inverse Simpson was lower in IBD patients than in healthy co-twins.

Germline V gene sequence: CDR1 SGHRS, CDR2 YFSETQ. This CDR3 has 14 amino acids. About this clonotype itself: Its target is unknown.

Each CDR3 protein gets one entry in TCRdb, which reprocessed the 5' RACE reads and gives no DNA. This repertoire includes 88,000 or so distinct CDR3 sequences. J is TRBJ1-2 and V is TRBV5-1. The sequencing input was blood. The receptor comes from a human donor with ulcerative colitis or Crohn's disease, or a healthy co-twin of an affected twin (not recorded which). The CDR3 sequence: CASSLSPTGDGYTF.